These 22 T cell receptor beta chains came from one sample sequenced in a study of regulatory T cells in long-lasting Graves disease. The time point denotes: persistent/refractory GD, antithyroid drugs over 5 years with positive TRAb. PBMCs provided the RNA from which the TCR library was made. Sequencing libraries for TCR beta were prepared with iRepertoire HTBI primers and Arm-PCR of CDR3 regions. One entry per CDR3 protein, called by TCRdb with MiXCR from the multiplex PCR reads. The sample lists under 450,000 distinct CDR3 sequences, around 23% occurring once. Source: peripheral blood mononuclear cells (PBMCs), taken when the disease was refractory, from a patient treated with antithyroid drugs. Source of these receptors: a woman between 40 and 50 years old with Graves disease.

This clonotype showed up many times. The CDR3 sequence: CASSSRHPATNEKLFF. The CDR3 DNA sequence: TGTGCCAGCAGTTCCCGCCATCCTGCAACTAATGAAAAACTGTTTTTT. The chain employs TRBV6-5 and TRBJ1-4; D gene ambiguous. CDR3 size: 16 residues. V gave up 4 bases and J gave up 0 bases, with 12 bases separating them. CDR1 and CDR2 (germline): MNHEY, SVGAGI.

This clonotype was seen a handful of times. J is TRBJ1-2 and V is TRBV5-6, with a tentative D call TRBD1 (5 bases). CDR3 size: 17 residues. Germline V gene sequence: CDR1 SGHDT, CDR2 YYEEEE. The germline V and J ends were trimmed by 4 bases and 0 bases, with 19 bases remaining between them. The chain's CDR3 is CASSRPILRDANYGYTF. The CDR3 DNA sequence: TGTGCCAGCAGCCGCCCGATTTTGAGGGACGCTAACTATGGCTACACCTTC.

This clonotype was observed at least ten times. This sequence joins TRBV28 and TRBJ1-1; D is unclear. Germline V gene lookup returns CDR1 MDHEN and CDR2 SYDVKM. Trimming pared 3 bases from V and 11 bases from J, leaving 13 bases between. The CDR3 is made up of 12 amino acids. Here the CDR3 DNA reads TGTGCCAGCAGTTTGAGTGGGAAGAGGGCTTTCTTT. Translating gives CASSLSGKRAFF. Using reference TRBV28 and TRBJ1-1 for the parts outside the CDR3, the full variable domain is DVKVTQSSRYLVKRTGEKVFLECVQDMDHENMFWYRQDPGLGLRLIYFSYDVKMKEKGDIPEGYSVSREKKERFSLILESASTNQTSMYLCASSLSGKRAFFGQGTRLTVV.

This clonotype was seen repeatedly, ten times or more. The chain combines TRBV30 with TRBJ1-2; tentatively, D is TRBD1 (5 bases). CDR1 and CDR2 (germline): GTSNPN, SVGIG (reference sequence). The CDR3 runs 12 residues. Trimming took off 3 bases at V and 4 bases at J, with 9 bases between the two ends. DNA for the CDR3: TGTGCCTGGAGCCCAGGGACCTATGGCTACACCTTC. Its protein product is CAWSPGTYGYTF.

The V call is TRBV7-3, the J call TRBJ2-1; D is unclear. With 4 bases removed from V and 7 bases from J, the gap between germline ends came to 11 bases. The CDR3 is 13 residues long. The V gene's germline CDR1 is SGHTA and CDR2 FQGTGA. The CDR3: CASSSYSGNEQFF. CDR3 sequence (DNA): TGTGCCAGCAGCTCTTACAGTGGAAATGAGCAGTTCTTC.

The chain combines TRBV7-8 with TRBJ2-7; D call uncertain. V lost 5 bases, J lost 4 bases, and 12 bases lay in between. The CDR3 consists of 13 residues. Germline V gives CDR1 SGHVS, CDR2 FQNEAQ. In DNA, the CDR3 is TGTGCCAGCAGCCCTTACCCCCGTTACGAGCAGTACTTC. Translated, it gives CASSPYPRYEQYF.

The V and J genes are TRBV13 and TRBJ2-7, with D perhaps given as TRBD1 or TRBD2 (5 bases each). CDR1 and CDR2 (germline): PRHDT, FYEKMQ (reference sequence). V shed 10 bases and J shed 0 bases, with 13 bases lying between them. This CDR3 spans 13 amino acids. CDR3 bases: TGTGCCACCAGGGACCGTTCCTCCTACGAGCAGTACTTC. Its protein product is CATRDRSSYEQYF.

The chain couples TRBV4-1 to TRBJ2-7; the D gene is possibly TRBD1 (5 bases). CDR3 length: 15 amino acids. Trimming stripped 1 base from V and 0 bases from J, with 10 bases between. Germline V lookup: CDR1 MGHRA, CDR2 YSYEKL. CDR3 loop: CASSQAQGSSYEQYF. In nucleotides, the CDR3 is TGCGCCAGCAGCCAAGCTCAGGGCAGCTCCTACGAGCAGTACTTC.

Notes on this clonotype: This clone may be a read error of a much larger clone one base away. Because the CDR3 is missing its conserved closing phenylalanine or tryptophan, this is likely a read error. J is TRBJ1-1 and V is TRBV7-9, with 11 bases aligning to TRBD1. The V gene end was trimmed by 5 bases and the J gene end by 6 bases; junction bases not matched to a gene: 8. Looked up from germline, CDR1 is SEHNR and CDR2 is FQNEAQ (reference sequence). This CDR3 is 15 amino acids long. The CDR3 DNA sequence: TGTGCCAGCAGCCGAGGAGGGGACAGGGGGGCTGAAGCTTTCCTT. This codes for CASSRGGDRGAEAFL.

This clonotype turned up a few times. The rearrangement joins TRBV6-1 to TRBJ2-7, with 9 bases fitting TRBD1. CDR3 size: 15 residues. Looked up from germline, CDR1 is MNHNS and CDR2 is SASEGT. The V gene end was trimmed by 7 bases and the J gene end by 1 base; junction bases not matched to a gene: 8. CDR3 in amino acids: CASMKDRGGSYEQYF. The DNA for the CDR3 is TGTGCCAGCATGAAGGACAGGGGCGGTTCCTACGAGCAGTACTTC.

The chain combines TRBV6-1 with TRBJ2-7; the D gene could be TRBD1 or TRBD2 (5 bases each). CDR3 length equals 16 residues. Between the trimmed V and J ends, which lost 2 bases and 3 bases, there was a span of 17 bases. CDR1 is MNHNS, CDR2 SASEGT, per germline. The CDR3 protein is CASSESLVGTHYEQYF. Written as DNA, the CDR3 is TGTGCCAGCAGTGAATCCCTCGTTGGGACCCACTACGAGCAGTACTTC.

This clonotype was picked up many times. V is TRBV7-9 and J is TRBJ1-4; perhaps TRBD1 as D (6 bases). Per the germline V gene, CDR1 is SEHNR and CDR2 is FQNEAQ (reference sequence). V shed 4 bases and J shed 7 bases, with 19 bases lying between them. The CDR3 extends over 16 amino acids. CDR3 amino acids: CASSSGGGGAREKLFF. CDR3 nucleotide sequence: TGTGCCAGCAGCTCAGGAGGGGGAGGTGCTCGTGAAAAACTGTTTTTT.

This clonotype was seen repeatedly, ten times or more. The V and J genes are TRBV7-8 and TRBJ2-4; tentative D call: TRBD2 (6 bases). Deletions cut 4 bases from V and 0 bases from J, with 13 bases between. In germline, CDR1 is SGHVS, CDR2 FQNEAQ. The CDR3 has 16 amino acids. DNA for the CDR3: TGTGCCAGCAGCTCTACGGGGGTGGGAGCCAAAAACATTCAGTACTTC. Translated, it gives CASSSTGVGAKNIQYF.

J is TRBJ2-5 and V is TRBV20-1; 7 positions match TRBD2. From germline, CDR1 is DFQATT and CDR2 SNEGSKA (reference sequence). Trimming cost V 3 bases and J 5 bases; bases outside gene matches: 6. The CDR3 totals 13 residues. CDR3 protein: CSASRGSGETQYF. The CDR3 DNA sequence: TGCAGTGCTAGTCGCGGGAGTGGTGAGACCCAGTACTTC.

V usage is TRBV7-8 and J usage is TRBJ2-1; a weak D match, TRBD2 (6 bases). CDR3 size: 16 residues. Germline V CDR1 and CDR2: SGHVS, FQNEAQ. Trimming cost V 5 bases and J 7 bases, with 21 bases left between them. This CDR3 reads CASSRTRSGNGNEQFF. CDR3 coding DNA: TGTGCCAGCAGCCGAACTCGTAGCGGAAATGGGAATGAGCAGTTCTTC.

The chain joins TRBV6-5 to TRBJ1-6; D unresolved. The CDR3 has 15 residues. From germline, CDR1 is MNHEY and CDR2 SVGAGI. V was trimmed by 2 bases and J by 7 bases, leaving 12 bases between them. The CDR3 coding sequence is TGTGCCAGCAGTTACGGGAGGGTGGGGAATTCACCCCTCCACTTT. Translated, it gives CASSYGRVGNSPLHF.

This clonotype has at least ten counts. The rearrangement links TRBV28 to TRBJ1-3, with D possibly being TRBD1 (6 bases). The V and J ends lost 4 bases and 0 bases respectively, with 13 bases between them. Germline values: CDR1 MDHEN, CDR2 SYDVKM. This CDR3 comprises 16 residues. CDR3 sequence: CASSSTGSLSGNTIYF. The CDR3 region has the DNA TGTGCCAGCAGTTCAACAGGGTCCCTCTCTGGAAACACCATATATTTT.

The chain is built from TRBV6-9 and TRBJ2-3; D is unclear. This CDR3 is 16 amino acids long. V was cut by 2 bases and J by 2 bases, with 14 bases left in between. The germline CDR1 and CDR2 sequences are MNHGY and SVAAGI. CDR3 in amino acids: CASSYGVDDFTDTQYF. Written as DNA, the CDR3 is TGTGCCAGCAGTTATGGGGTTGATGATTTCACAGATACGCAGTATTTT.

CDR3 sequence (DNA): TGTGCCAGCACTAGCGGGAGGGACAATGAGCAGTTCTTC. Amino acid sequence: CASTSGRDNEQFF. This rearrangement joins TRBV11-3 to TRBJ2-1; 12 bases fit TRBD2. Germline V gives CDR1 SGHNT, CDR2 YENEEA. With 7 bases clipped from V and 5 bases from J, the junction kept 0 bases outside the gene matches. This CDR3 is built from 13 residues.

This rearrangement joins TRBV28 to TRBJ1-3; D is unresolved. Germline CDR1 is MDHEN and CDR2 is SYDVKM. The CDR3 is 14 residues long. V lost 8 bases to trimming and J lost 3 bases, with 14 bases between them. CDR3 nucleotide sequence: TGTGCCAGCGTAGAGGGAATAGGTGGAAACACCATATATTTT. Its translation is CASVEGIGGNTIYF. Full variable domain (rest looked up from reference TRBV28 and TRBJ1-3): DVKVTQSSRYLVKRTGEKVFLECVQDMDHENMFWYRQDPGLGLRLIYFSYDVKMKEKGDIPEGYSVSREKKERFSLILESASTNQTSMYLCASVEGIGGNTIYFGEGSWLTVV.

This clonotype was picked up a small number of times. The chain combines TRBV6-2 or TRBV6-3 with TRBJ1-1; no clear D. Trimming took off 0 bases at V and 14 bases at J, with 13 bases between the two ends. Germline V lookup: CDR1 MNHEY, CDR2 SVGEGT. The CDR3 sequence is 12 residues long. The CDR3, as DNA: TGTGCCAGCAGTTACTCGAGTGGTGATGCGTTCTTT. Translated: CASSYSSGDAFF.

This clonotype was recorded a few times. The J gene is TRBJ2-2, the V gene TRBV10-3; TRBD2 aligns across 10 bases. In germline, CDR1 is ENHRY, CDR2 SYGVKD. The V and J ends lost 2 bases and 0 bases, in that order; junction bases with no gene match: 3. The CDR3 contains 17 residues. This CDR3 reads CAISEGLAESNTGELFF. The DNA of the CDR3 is TGTGCCATCAGTGAGGGACTAGCGGAATCGAACACCGGGGAGCTGTTTTTT.